The rows below give T cell receptor beta chains drawn from one sample of a study of T cells in Graves' hyperthyroidism and ophthalmopathy. TCRdb re-called the multiplex PCR reads with MiXCR, one entry per CDR3 protein. In the table there are 450,000 to 650,000 distinct CDR3 sequences, about 15% of which are singletons. The specimen was blood. Receptors were obtained from a woman aged 18 to 35 with Graves' ophthalmopathy. Both conserved end residues are part of each CDR3. Fields, in order: CDR3 DNA, CDR3 protein, J gene, clone size, V gene, D gene. A D gene is named only where the DNA matches it firmly. The size entry is marked missing in some rows and otherwise reads once, few, many or a size class.

TGTGCCAGCAGTGAGAATAGCGGTCTCCTGGTGGACAATGAGCAGTTCTTC,CASSENSGLLVDNEQFF,TRBJ2-1,many,TRBV2,-
TGTGCCAGCAGTGGGACAGGGGACCCCCGATACTACGAGCAGTACTTC,CASSGTGDPRYYEQYF,TRBJ2-7,-,TRBV6-1,TRBD1
TGCGCCAGCAGCTTGGCCGGAGCGGGGGGCTCCTCTCGGACCCAGTACTTC,CASSLAGAGGSSRTQYF,TRBJ2-5,few,TRBV5-1,TRBD2
TGTGCCAGCAGTGTCACCTCTGGGGCCAACGTCCTGACTTTC,CASSVTSGANVLTF,TRBJ2-6,-,TRBV25-1,-
TGTGCCAGTAGTCCCTTGGACAGGGACCTCGCTGAAGCTTTCTTT,CASSPLDRDLAEAFF,TRBJ1-1,many,TRBV19,TRBD1
TGTGCCAGTAGTATAGTTGGAGGGGGGGCCTCCTACAATGAGCAGTTCTTC,CASSIVGGGASYNEQFF,TRBJ2-1,few,TRBV19,-
TGTGCCAGCAGCGTAGACTCCCTACCCGGGTATGGAGATAACAATGAGCAGTTCTTC,CASSVDSLPGYGDNNEQFF,TRBJ2-1,-,TRBV9,-
TGTGCCAGCAGGCTACGACAGTATGGCTACACCTTC,CASRLRQYGYTF,TRBJ1-2,many,TRBV12-3/TRBV12-4,-
TGTGCCAGCAGCTTCCGGACAGCTTCCTACGAGCAGTACTTC,CASSFRTASYEQYF,TRBJ2-7,many,TRBV11-2,-
TGCGCCAGCAGCCAAGAATTAGCGAACACCGGGGAGCTGTTTTTT,CASSQELANTGELFF,TRBJ2-2,-,TRBV4-3,-
TGTGCCAGCAGCCCCCGGCTGTGGGAAAACACCATATATTTT,CASSPRLWENTIYF,TRBJ1-3,few,TRBV7-2,-
TGTGCCAGCCGCCAGGGTGGGCCCCAAGAGACCCAGTACTTC,CASRQGGPQETQYF,TRBJ2-5,-,TRBV10-3,-
TGTGCCAGCAGCGTAGTGGCTACCCTATCCTACAATGAGCAGTTCTTC,CASSVVATLSYNEQFF,TRBJ2-1,-,TRBV9,-
TGTGCCACCAGCAGAGGCGGCCAAATGGAGACCCAGTACTTC,CATSRGGQMETQYF,TRBJ2-5,many,TRBV15,-
TGTGCCAGCAGTCGACAGGGGGCAGTCGCTCAGCCCCAGCATTTT,CASSRQGAVAQPQHF,TRBJ1-5,many,TRBV12-3/TRBV12-4,TRBD1
TGCAGTGCTATAGCGGGGTTAGCGGGGTACAATGAGCAGTTCTTC,CSAIAGLAGYNEQFF,TRBJ2-1,few,TRBV20-1,TRBD2
TGTGCCAGCAGCTTAGAGGGGGGGCTGTCCTACGAGCAGTACTTC,CASSLEGGLSYEQYF,TRBJ2-7,many,TRBV7-6,-
TGTGCCAGCAGTTTGGCGCAAACAGATACGCAGTATTTT,CASSLAQTDTQYF,TRBJ2-3,few,TRBV27,-
TGTGCCAGCATGGGATGGGAAATAGAGGGCTATGGCTACACCTTC,CASMGWEIEGYGYTF,TRBJ1-2,many,TRBV6-1,-
TGCAGCGTTGAACCCCAACAGGCGCCCTACGAGCAGTACTTC,CSVEPQQAPYEQYF,TRBJ2-7,few,TRBV29-1,-
TGTGCCAGCAGCTTAACTCCGACTACCACAGATACGCAGTATTTT,CASSLTPTTTDTQYF,TRBJ2-3,many,TRBV7-3,-
TGTGCCAGCAGCTTCCCCCCCGGGACTAGCGGGGGGGCACATACGCAGTATTTT,CASSFPPGTSGGAHTQYF,TRBJ2-3,-,TRBV7-2,TRBD2
TGTGCCAGCAGAGGACAGGGAGTGTATCAGCCCCAGCATTTT,CASRGQGVYQPQHF,TRBJ1-5,few,TRBV28,TRBD1
TGTGCCTGGAGTGTACCGGCGGGGGGCCCCAGCTCCTACAATGAGCAGTTCTTC,CAWSVPAGGPSSYNEQFF,TRBJ2-1,many,TRBV30,TRBD2
TGCAGTGCTTCGACAGGGGAGCCTGAAGCTTTCTTT,CSASTGEPEAFF,TRBJ1-1,few,TRBV20-1,TRBD1
TGCAGTGCTAGAGAGGGTGGCACCGGGGAGCTGTTTTTT,CSAREGGTGELFF,TRBJ2-2,-,TRBV20-1,-
TGTGCCAGCAGTTTAGGACTAACAAGATACACCGGGGAGCTGTTTTTT,CASSLGLTRYTGELFF,TRBJ2-2,few,TRBV27,-
TGCGCCAGCAGCCTCCAGGGGGTTACTAATCAGCCCCAGCATTTT,CASSLQGVTNQPQHF,TRBJ1-5,-,TRBV4-1,TRBD1
TGCAGTGCGACAGGGTACACTGAAGCTTTCTTT,CSATGYTEAFF,TRBJ1-1,many,TRBV20-1,TRBD1
TGTGCCAGCAGTTCGACACAGGGGGGCACAGATACGCAGTATTTT,CASSSTQGGTDTQYF,TRBJ2-3,many,TRBV12-3/TRBV12-4,TRBD1
TGCGCCAGCAGCCAAGGCGGCACAGGGTTTTGGTCTCAGCCCCAGCATTTT,CASSQGGTGFWSQPQHF,TRBJ1-5,-,TRBV4-1,-
TGTGCCAGCAGGAGGAGGACCGGTAGTCTCTACGAGCAGTACTTC,CASRRRTGSLYEQYF,TRBJ2-7,many,TRBV6-1,-
TGTGCCAGCAGCCTATCCCTCAGCGGGGTTAGAATCTACGAGCAGTACTTC,CASSLSLSGVRIYEQYF,TRBJ2-7,many,TRBV3-1,TRBD2
TGTGCCAGCAGCTTAGTGCGCGACAGGGAATGGGAGCAGTACTTC,CASSLVRDREWEQYF,TRBJ2-7,many,TRBV7-2,TRBD1
TGTGCCAGCAACGTTAATTCCGGGACAGGGGGCTATTGGGGCAATGAGCAGTTCTTC,CASNVNSGTGGYWGNEQFF,TRBJ2-1,many,TRBV2,TRBD1
TGTGCCAGCAGAACCGACACATGGAGCGTCTCCTACGAGCAGTACTTC,CASRTDTWSVSYEQYF,TRBJ2-7,many,TRBV6-2/TRBV6-3,-
TGTGCCAGCAGCCCGGCCAGCTCCTATAATTCACCCCTCCACTTT,CASSPASSYNSPLHF,TRBJ1-6,-,TRBV5-6,-
TGTGCCAGCAGCTTCCCTAGGGGGAGCGCTGAAGCTTTCTTT,CASSFPRGSAEAFF,TRBJ1-1,many,TRBV5-6,-
TGTGCCAGCGGAGTCCTTGGGCTCCAGCATTTT,CASGVLGLQHF,TRBJ1-5,many,TRBV27,-
TGTGCTAGCAGCTTAGATTCCAGGGACACAGATACGCAGTATTTT,CASSLDSRDTDTQYF,TRBJ2-3,few,TRBV7-7,-
TGTGCCAGCAGTGAAGAGACAGGGGGCACAGATACGCAGTATTTT,CASSEETGGTDTQYF,TRBJ2-3,few,TRBV6-1,TRBD1
TGTGCCAGCAGTCACCGGGACAGGGAGAACTATGGCTACACCTTC,CASSHRDRENYGYTF,TRBJ1-2,many,TRBV2,TRBD1
TGTGCCAGCAGCCAAGTTGAGGGCAGTGCGGGAGAGACCCAGTACTTC,CASSQVEGSAGETQYF,TRBJ2-5,few,TRBV4-2,-
TGCAGCGTTGATGGACAGGGGAGGAATGAGCAGTTCTTC,CSVDGQGRNEQFF,TRBJ2-1,-,TRBV29-1,TRBD1
TGTGCCAGCAGTTCCTCAGACCCGAACACTGAAGCTTTCTTT,CASSSSDPNTEAFF,TRBJ1-1,-,TRBV6-9,-
TGCAGCGTTGAAGTCCCGGGAGTTGACGTGTGGGATACGCAGTATTTT,CSVEVPGVDVWDTQYF,TRBJ2-3,few,TRBV29-1,-
TGTGCCAGCAGTGAAGATCCTAGCGGGGGCTATGAGCAGTTCTTC,CASSEDPSGGYEQFF,TRBJ2-1,-,TRBV6-1,TRBD2
TGTGCCAGTACCCCATTTCAGGGTTCCTACGAGCAGTACTTC,CASTPFQGSYEQYF,TRBJ2-7,-,TRBV19,-
TGTGCCAGCATCGACAGCGGGAATCAGCCCCAGCATTTT,CASIDSGNQPQHF,TRBJ1-5,-,TRBV28,-
TGTGCCAGCAGTTCTAGGACAGGGAGGTTCACTGAAGCTTTCTTT,CASSSRTGRFTEAFF,TRBJ1-1,many,TRBV27,TRBD1
TGCGCCAGCAGCTTTCTAGCGGGGGGGAGCACAGATACGCAGTATTTT,CASSFLAGGSTDTQYF,TRBJ2-3,few,TRBV5-1,TRBD2
TGTGCCAGCAGTGAAGGTTTTTATCAGCCCCAGCATTTT,CASSEGFYQPQHF,TRBJ1-5,-,TRBV25-1,-
TGTGCCAGCAGCTCCCGGGACGGTGCTTACATTCAGTACTTC,CASSSRDGAYIQYF,TRBJ2-4,-,TRBV7-2,-